This record looks at one T cell receptor beta chain sequence and its context. Profiled with immunoSEQ multiplex PCR; TCRdb holds only in-frame clones, not every one. The sample carries 90,000 to 130,000 clones, approximately 90% recorded once. The CDR3 is 14 amino acids. The germline V gene has CDR1 ENHRY and CDR2 SYGVKD. Between the trimmed V and J ends, which lost 3 bases and 4 bases, there was a span of 13 bases. This sample is drawn from a study of T cell responses to AZD1222 COVID-19 vaccine. Sequencing used peripheral blood, obtained 28 days after the second AZD1222 dose. This chain uses TRBV10-3 with TRBJ2-7; D is possibly TRBD1 (5 bases). The source is an adult who received the AZD1222 COVID-19 vaccine. The CDR3 DNA reads TGTGCCATCAGTGACTCCAGGGCTTCGTACGAGCAGTACTTC. Protein: CAISDSRASYEQYF.